This section outlines one TCR beta chain sequence together with its context. This record belongs to a study of blood T cell repertoires in COVID-19. Study-wide background: Donors in the United States, Italy and Spain gave samples during acute or convalescent COVID-19. Sources were T cells, B-cell-depleted T cells, or PBMCs; the material itself was cDNA or gDNA.

This CDR3 contains 16 residues. CDR1 and CDR2 from the germline V gene are MNHEY and SVGEGT. V was clipped by 2 bases and J by 5 bases; unmatched bases: 7. Authors' methods: Amplified reference gene primers provided the basis for estimating nucleated cell counts. Some clones are missing from TCRdb's copy, which holds only in-frame ones; the method was immunoSEQ multiplex PCR. From that table come the V and J calls and clone size; the DNA was used to work out D and trimming. The sample holds some 52,000 clones, about nine tenths seen once. The chain links TRBV6-2 or TRBV6-3 to TRBJ2-3; 10 positions match TRBD1. This clonotype was obtained from a man aged 65 to 85 with acute or convalescent COVID-19. Source material: peripheral blood. CDR3 in DNA: TGTGCCAGCAGTTACAAACCGGGACAGGGGATAGATACGCAGTATTTT. Its translation: CASSYKPGQGIDTQYF.